The clone carrying this TCR beta chain appeared a few times. What it binds is not known. V was shortened by 3 bases and J by 2 bases, with 8 bases between the two germline ends. CDR1 and CDR2 from the germline V gene are MGHRA and YSYEKL. The CDR3 sequence is 13 residues long. Isolation recovered at least 6 million PBMCs from every sample. The sample is drawn from a study of blood T cells in healthy people across ages. Study outcomes and limitations: A roughly linear fall in TCR beta diversity per million T cells was seen with increasing age.

The second PCR ran roughly 6 to 11 cycles with a sample-barcoded 5' primer and J-beta primers. TCRdb recomputed calls from the 5' RACE reads with MiXCR, one row per CDR3 protein. The table includes roughly 2 million distinct CDR3 sequences, around 50% detected once. This sequence was found in a woman in her 40s in good health. J is TRBJ2-7 and V is TRBV4-1; D may be TRBD2 (5 bases). The sample consisted of blood. CDR3 coding DNA: TGCGCCAGCAGCCATCCGGGGACCTACGAGCAGTACTTC. Translating gives CASSHPGTYEQYF.